This entry is about one TCR beta chain. This record comes from a study of control samples from healthy donors and cancer patients. The assay was immunoSEQ multiplex PCR, and TCRdb's table has in-frame clones only and misses some. The table shows under 70,000 clones, with around 90% occurring only once. The CDR3 is made up of 14 amino acids. CDR1 and CDR2 from the germline V gene are KGHDR and SFDVKD. Trimming stripped 5 bases from V and 5 bases from J, with 14 bases between. This chain uses TRBV24-1 with TRBJ2-5; tentative D call: TRBD2 (5 bases). The TCR originated in a man aged 45-65 years in good health. The specimen was blood. The CDR3 here is CATSGDGGGETQYF. CDR3 sequence (DNA): TGTGCCACCAGTGGCGACGGAGGTGGGGAGACCCAGTACTTC.